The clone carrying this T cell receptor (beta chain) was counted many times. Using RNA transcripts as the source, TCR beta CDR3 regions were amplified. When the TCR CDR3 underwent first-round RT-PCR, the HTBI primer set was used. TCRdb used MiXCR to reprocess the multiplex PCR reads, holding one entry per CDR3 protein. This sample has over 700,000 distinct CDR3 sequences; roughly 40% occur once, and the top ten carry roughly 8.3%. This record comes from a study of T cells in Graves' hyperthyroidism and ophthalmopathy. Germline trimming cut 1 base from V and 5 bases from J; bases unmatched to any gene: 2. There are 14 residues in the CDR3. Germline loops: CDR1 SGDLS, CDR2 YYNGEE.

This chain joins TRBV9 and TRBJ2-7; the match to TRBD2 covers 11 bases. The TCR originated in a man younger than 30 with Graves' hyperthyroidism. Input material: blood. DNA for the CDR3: TGTGCCAGCAGCGTAACTAGCGGGAGTGACGAGCAGTACTTC. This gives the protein CASSVTSGSDEQYF.